The clone carrying this T cell receptor (beta chain) was observed a handful of times. Its antigen is currently unknown. Trimming cost V 0 bases and J 3 bases, with 10 bases left between them. Germline CDR1 reads MGHRA; CDR2 reads YSYEKL. There are 15 residues in the CDR3. This specimen comes from a study of cytomegalovirus exposure and HLA in healthy donors. Study results and limitations: Owing to their indistinguishability, certain V segments, notably TRBV6-2 and TRBV6-3, were excluded. Rare TCR sequences dominated, though some public TCRs recurred in many donors. The study listed some 160 cytomegalovirus-associated TCR beta chains. There were several of the most significant clusters that appeared linked to common viral pathogens in a later analysis.

PCR used 60 Vbeta primers and 13 Jbeta primers. TCRdb's copy holds only in-frame clones and misses some; the assay was immunoSEQ multiplex PCR. This table has approximately 180,000 clones, about 81% appearing once. The TCR sequence derives from a man younger than 35 in good health and CMV-seronegative. The chain links TRBV4-1 to TRBJ2-3; TRBD1 is a possible D gene (6 bases). Sequenced: PBMCs. CDR3 loop: CASSQDRGTTDTQYF. CDR3 nucleotide sequence: TGCGCCAGCAGCCAAGACAGGGGTACAACAGATACGCAGTATTTT.